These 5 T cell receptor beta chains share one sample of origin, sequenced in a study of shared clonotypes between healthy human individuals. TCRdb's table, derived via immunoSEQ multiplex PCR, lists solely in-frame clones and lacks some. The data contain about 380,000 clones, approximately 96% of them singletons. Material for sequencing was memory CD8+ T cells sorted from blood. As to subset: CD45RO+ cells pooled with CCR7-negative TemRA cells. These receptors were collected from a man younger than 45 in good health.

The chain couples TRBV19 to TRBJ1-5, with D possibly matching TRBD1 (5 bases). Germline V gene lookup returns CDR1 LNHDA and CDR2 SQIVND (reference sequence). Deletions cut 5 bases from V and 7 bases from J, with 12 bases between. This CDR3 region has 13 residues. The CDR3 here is CASSGGVRQPQHF. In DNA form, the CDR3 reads TGTGCCAGTAGTGGGGGGGTCAGACAGCCCCAGCATTTT. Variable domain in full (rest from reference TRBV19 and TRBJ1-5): DGGITQSPKYLFRKEGQNVTLSCEQNLNHDAMYWYRQDPGQGLRLIYYSQIVNDFQKGDIAEGYSVSREKKESFPLTVTSAQKNPTAFYLCASSGGVRQPQHFGDGTRLSIL.

CDR3 coding DNA: TGTGCCAGCAGCTCATTAGCTAACGGGATTTCCTACAATGAGCAGTTCTTC. It yields the protein CASSSLANGISYNEQFF. J is TRBJ2-1 and V is TRBV7-9, with a tentative D call TRBD2 (5 bases). This CDR3 is built from 17 residues. Trimming stripped 4 bases from V and 1 base from J, with 17 bases between. Germline CDR1 SEHNR, CDR2 FQNEAQ (reference sequence).

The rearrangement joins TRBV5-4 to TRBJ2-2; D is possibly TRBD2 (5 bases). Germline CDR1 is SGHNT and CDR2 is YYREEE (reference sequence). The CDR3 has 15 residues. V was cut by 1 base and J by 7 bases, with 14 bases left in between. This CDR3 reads CASSLWTVGHGELFF. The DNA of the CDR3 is TGTGCCAGCAGCTTGTGGACTGTAGGGCACGGGGAGCTGTTTTTT.

The CDR3 sequence is CASRRHRVVANEKLFF. In DNA, the CDR3 is TGTGCCAGCAGACGCCACAGGGTAGTTGCTAATGAAAAACTGTTTTTT. The rearrangement joins TRBV6-6 to TRBJ1-4; TRBD1 is a possible D gene (6 bases). Trimming stripped 6 bases from V and 3 bases from J, with 17 bases between. Germline CDR1 reads MNHNY; CDR2 reads SVGAGI (reference sequence). This CDR3 contains 16 residues.

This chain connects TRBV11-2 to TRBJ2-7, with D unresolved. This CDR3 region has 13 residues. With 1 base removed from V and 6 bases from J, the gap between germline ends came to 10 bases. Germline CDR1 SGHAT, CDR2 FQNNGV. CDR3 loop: CASSLVPNTEQYF. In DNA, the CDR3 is TGTGCCAGCAGCTTAGTTCCGAATACCGAGCAGTACTTC.